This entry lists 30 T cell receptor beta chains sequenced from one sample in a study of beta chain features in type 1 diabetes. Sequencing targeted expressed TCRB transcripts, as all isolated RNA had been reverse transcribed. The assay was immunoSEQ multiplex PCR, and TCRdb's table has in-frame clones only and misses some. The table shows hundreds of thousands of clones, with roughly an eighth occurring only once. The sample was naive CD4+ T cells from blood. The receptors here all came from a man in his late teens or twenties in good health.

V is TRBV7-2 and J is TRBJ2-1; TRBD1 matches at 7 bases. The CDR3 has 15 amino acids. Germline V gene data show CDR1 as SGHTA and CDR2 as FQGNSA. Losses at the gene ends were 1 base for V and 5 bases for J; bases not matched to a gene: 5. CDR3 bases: TGTGCCAGCAGCTTAGACAGGGGAGTTAACAATGAGCAGTTCTTC. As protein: CASSLDRGVNNEQFF.

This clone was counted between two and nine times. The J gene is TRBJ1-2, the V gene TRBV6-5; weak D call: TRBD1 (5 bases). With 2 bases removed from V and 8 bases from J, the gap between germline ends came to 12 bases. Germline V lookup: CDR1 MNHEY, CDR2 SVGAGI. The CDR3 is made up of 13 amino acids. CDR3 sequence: CASSYNGGNGYTF. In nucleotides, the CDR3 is TGTGCCAGCAGTTACAACGGGGGGAACGGCTACACCTTC.

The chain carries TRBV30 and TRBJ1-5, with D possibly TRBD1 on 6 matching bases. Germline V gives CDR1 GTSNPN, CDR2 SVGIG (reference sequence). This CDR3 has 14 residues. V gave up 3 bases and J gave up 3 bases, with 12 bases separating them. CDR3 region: CAWSRGQINQPQHF. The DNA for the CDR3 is TGTGCCTGGAGCCGCGGACAGATCAATCAGCCCCAGCATTTT.

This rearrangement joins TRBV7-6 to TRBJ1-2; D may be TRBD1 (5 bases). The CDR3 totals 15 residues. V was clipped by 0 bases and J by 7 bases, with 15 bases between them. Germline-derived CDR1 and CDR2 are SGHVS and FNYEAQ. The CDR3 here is CASSLAGRVVGGYTF. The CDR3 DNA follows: TGTGCCAGCAGCTTAGCGGGCAGGGTCGTAGGTGGCTACACCTTC.

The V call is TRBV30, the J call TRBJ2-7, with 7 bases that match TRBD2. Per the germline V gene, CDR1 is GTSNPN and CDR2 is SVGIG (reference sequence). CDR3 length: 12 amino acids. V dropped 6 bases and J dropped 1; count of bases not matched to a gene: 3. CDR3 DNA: TGTGCCTGCTCTAGCGGTTCCTACGAGCAGTACTTC. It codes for CACSSGSYEQYF.

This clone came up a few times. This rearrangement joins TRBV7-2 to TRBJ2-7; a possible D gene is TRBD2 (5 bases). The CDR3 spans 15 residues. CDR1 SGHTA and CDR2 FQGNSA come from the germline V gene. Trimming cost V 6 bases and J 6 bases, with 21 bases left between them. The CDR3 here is CASSRLGNPRGEQYF. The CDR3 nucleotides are TGTGCCAGCAGTAGACTCGGGAACCCTCGCGGCGAGCAGTACTTC.

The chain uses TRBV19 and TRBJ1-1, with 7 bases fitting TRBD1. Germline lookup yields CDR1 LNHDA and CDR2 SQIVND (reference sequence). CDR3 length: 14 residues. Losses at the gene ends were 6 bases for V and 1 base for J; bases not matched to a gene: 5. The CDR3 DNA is TGTGCCAGTAGCACGGACAGGACGAACACTGAAGCTTTCTTT. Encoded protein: CASSTDRTNTEAFF.

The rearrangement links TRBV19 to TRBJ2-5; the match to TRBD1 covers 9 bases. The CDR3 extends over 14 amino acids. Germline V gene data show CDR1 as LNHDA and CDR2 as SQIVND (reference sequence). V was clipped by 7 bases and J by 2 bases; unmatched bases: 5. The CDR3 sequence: CASIGTGLQETQYF. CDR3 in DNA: TGTGCCAGTATTGGGACAGGGTTACAAGAGACCCAGTACTTC.

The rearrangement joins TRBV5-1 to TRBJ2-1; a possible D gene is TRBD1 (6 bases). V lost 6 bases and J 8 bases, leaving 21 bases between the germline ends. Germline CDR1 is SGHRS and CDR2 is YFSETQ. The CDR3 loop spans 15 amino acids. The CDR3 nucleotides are TGCGCCAGCAACCCGCAGAGGGGGTCACAATATGAGCAGTTCTTC. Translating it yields CASNPQRGSQYEQFF.

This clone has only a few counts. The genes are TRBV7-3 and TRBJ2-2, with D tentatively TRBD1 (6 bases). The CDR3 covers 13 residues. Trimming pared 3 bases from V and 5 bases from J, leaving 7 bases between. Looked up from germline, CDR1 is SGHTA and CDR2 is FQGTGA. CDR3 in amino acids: CASSFRGTGELFF. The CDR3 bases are TGTGCCAGCAGCTTTAGGGGGACCGGGGAGCTGTTTTTT.

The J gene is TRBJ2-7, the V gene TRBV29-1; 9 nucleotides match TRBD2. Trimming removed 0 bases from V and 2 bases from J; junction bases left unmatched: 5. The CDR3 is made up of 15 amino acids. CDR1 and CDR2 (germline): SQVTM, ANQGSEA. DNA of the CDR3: TGCAGCGTTGAAGATAGAGCTAGCGGGACCTACGAGCAGTACTTC. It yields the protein CSVEDRASGTYEQYF.

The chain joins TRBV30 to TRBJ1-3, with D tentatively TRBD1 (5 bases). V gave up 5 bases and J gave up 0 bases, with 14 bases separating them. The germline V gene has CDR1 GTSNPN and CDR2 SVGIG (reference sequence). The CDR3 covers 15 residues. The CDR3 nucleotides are TGTGCCTGGGCCCACGGGGGGAGCTCTGGAAACACCATATATTTT. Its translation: CAWAHGGSSGNTIYF.

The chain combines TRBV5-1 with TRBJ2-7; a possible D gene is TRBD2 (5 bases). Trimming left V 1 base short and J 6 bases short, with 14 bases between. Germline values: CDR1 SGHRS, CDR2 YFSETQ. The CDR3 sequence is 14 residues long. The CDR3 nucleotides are TGCGCCAGCAGCTTGACGCTTTCTAGCACCGAGCAGTACTTC. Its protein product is CASSLTLSSTEQYF.

In DNA form, the CDR3 reads TGTGCCAGCTCACCACCGGCTTCCAGGGTCCACTATGGCTACACCTTC. Its protein product is CASSPPASRVHYGYTF. The chain joins TRBV18 to TRBJ1-2, with a weak D call TRBD1 (5 bases). Germline V CDR1 and CDR2: KGHSH, LQKENI. This CDR3 region has 16 residues. V shed 0 bases and J shed 3 bases, with 14 bases lying between them.

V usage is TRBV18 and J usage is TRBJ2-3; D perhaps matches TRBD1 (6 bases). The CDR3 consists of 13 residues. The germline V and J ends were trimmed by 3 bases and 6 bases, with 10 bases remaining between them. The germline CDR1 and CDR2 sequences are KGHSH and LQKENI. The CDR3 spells CASSPHRDDTQYF. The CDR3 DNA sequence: TGTGCCAGCTCACCCCACAGGGATGATACGCAGTATTTT.

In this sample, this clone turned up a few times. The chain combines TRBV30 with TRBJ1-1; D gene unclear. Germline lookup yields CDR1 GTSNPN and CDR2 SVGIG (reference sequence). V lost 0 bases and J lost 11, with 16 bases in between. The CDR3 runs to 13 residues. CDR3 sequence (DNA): TGTGCCTGGAGTGTTACGGAGAAGAGTCGGGCTTTCTTT. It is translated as CAWSVTEKSRAFF.

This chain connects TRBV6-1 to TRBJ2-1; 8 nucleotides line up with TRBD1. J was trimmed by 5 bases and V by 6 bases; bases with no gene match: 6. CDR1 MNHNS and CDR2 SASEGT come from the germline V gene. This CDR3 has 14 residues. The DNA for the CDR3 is TGTGCCAGCAGGAAAGGACAGGGAAACAATGAGCAGTTCTTC. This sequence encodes CASRKGQGNNEQFF.

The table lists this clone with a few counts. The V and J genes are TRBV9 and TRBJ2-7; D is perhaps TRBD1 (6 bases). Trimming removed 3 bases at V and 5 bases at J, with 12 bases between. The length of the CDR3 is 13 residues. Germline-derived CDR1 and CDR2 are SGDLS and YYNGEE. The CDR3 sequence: CASSGLQGNEQYF. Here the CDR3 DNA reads TGTGCCAGCAGCGGCCTACAGGGAAACGAGCAGTACTTC.

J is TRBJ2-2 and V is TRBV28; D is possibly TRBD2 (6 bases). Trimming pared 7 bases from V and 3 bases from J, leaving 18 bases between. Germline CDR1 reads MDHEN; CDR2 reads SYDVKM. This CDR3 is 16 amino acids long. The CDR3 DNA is TGTGCCAGCATTCTGGCGGGATCTACGGACACCGGGGAGCTGTTTTTT. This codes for CASILAGSTDTGELFF.

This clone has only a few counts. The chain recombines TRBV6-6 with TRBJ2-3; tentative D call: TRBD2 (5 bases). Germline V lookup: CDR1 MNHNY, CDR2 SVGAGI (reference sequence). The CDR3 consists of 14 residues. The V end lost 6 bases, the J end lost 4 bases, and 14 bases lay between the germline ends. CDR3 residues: CASRSRALADTQYF. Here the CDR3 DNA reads TGTGCCAGCAGGTCACGCGCACTAGCAGATACGCAGTATTTT.

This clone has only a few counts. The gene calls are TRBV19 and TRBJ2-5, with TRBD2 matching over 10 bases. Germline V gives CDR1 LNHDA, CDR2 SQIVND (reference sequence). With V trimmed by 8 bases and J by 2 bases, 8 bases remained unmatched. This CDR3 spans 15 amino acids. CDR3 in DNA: TGTGCCAGTCGGGTTACTAGCGGGGCACAAGAGACCCAGTACTTC. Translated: CASRVTSGAQETQYF.

This CDR3 reads CASSLTVYEQYF. The CDR3 nucleotides read TGCGCCAGCAGCTTGACAGTGTACGAGCAGTACTTC. The gene calls are TRBV5-1 and TRBJ2-7; D is undetermined. There are 12 residues in the CDR3. Trimming removed 1 base from V and 4 bases from J, with 6 bases in between. Germline CDR1 SGHRS, CDR2 YFSETQ.

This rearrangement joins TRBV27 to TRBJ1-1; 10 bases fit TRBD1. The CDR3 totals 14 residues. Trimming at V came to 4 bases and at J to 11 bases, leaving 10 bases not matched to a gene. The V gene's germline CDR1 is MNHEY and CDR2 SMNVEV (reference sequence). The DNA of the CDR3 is TGTGCCAGCAGTTCTCCGGGACAGGGGTTGCGGGCTTTCTTT. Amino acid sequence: CASSSPGQGLRAFF.

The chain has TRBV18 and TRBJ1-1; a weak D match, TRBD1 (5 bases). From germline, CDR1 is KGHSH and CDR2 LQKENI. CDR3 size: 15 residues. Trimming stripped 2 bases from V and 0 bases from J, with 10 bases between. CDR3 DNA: TGTGCCAGCTCACCAGGGGGGGTGGTGAACACTGAAGCTTTCTTT. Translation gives CASSPGGVVNTEAFF.

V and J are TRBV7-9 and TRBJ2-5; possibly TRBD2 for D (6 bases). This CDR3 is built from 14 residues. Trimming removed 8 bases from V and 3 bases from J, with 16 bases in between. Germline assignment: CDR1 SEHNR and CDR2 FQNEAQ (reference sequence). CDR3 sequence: CASPSLAEKETQYF. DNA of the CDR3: TGTGCCAGCCCCAGTTTAGCGGAAAAAGAGACCCAGTACTTC.

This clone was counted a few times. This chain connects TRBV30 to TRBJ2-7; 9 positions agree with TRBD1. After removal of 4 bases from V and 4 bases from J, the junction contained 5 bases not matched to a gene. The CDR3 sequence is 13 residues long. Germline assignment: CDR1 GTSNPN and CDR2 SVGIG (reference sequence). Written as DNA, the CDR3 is TGTGCCTGGACTGGGACAGGGTTATACGAGCAGTACTTC. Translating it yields CAWTGTGLYEQYF.

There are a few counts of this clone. CDR3 sequence: CAISQLAGGRDTQYF. The CDR3 bases are TGTGCCATCAGCCAGCTAGCGGGGGGGCGGGATACGCAGTATTTT. This rearrangement joins TRBV10-3 to TRBJ2-3, with 12 nucleotides matching TRBD2. J was trimmed by 6 bases and V by 6 bases; bases with no gene match: 7. This CDR3 is 15 amino acids long. From germline, CDR1 is ENHRY and CDR2 SYGVKD.

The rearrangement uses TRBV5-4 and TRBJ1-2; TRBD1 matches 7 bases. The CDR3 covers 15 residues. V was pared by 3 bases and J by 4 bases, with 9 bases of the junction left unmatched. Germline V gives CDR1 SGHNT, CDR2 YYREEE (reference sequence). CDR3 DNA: TGTGCCAGCAGCTCCCGACAGGGCAATTTCTATGGCTACACCTTC. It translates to CASSSRQGNFYGYTF.

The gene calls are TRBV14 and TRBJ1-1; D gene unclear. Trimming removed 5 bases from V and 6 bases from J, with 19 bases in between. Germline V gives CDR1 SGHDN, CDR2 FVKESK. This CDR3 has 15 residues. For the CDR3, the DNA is TGTGCCAGCAGCAAGTTACTCGGGGATGGGGCTGAAGCTTTCTTT. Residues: CASSKLLGDGAEAFF.

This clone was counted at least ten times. The DNA of the CDR3 is TGTGCCTCTAGCGGGGGGCGCCAAAACATTCAGTACTTC. Translating gives CASSGGRQNIQYF. The chain uses TRBV7-2 and TRBJ2-4, with 11 positions matching TRBD2. CDR3 length: 13 residues. Looked up from germline, CDR1 is SGHTA and CDR2 is FQGNSA. Trimming cost V 11 bases and J 5 bases; bases outside gene matches: 5.